The text below deals with one TCR beta chain. Its antigen is currently unknown. TCRdb reprocessed the 5' RACE reads via MiXCR and lists one record per CDR3 protein. Found here are under 250,000 distinct CDR3 sequences, more than 25% of them singletons; the top ten hold approximately 4%. The data originate from a study of CD8 T cells in ankylosing spondylitis. Study-wide results and caveats: The disease-linked clones had a CD8+ phenotype and low blood frequencies.

The germline V gene encodes CDR1 SGHNT and CDR2 YYREEE (reference sequence). The CDR3 extends over 20 amino acids. V lost 3 bases, J lost 0 bases, and 25 bases lay in between. Sequenced material: blood, either unsorted or a sorted T cell fraction (not recorded which). The chain employs TRBV5-4 and TRBJ1-5; no reliable D call. This clonotype was obtained from a male donor with ankylosing spondylitis or in good health (not recorded which). The DNA for the CDR3 is TGTGCCAGCAGCTACAACCCGGATAAAACAGAGCCCTATAGCAATCAGCCCCAGCATTTT. Protein sequence: CASSYNPDKTEPYSNQPQHF.